These 2 T cell receptor beta chains share one sample of origin, sequenced in a study of T-cell memory formation after mild COVID-19. TCRdb re-called the 5' RACE reads with MiXCR, one entry per CDR3 protein. The sample yields about 270,000 distinct CDR3 sequences, under 20% seen once. Sequenced sample: PBMCs or a T cell subset sorted from them (not recorded which). The origin of the receptors is a man aged 18 to 29 who had mild COVID-19 (a few samples of this study predate the infection). Cell type and time point are not known.

The rearrangement links TRBV5-1 to TRBJ2-3, with 10 bases identical to TRBD2. From germline, CDR1 is SGHRS and CDR2 YFSETQ. The V and J ends lost 9 bases and 4 bases, in that order; junction bases with no gene match: 8. CDR3 length: 14 residues. Here the CDR3 reads CATGSGGAPDTQYF. CDR3 in DNA: TGCGCCACGGGGAGCGGGGGGGCCCCAGATACGCAGTATTTT.

This clonotype was seen a few times. Written as DNA, the CDR3 is TGTGCCAGCACCTGGACTGCCCCCTACAATGAGCAGTTCTTC. Residues: CASTWTAPYNEQFF. The chain is built from TRBV25-1 and TRBJ2-1; TRBD2 might be the D (5 bases). CDR3 length: 14 amino acids. The germline V gene encodes CDR1 MGHDK and CDR2 SYGVNS. V lost 7 bases and J 2 bases, leaving 12 bases between the germline ends.